This T cell receptor (beta chain) was observed in a study of cytomegalovirus exposure and HLA in healthy donors. Study-wide findings and caveats: With further analysis later on, most CMV-associated TCR beta chains appeared HLA-restricted. Presence/absence analyses treated sequencing depth as roughly uniform across donors. HLA-A and HLA-B allele assignments for most subjects were reportedly predicted accurately using TCR beta sequences. There were about 160 TCR beta chains listed as cytomegalovirus-associated.

V was pared by 4 bases and J by 5 bases, with 17 bases between. The CDR3 runs to 15 residues. CDR1 is LGHNA and CDR2 is YNFKEQ in the germline V gene. In regard to this clone: Its antigen is not known.

PCR was performed using 60 Vbeta and 13 Jbeta primers. The protocol was immunoSEQ multiplex PCR, while the TCRdb copy is restricted to in-frame clones and leaves out a portion. In the table there are under 200,000 clones, 65% to 90% of which are singletons. The chain is built from TRBV4-2 and TRBJ1-2; D might be TRBD1 (5 bases). This clonotype was obtained from a man aged 50-59 years in good health and CMV-seropositive. The sample comprised PBMCs. CDR3 in amino acids: CASSPHGGGGYGYTF. CDR3 in DNA: TGTGCCAGCAGCCCCCACGGGGGGGGAGGATATGGCTACACCTTC.